This T cell receptor beta chain stems from a study of T cell repertoires in cytomegalovirus infection. Study information: Based on public TCR beta signatures, there were indications of CMV infection and of a matching HLA type.

This clonotype was detected ten times or more. Antigen unknown. General study results and limits: Dominating the ex vivo response were HLA-C-restricted CMV-specific TCR beta clonotypes.

The CDR3 sequence is 13 residues long. Germline V gene lookup returns CDR1 SNHLY and CDR2 FYNNEI. V dropped 9 bases and J dropped 3 bases, with 15 bases sitting between them. TCRdb redid the calling of the reads with MiXCR, one entry per CDR3 protein. The sample yields 450,000 to 600,000 distinct CDR3 sequences, over 9% seen once. J is TRBJ2-7 and V is TRBV2; maybe TRBD2 (6 bases). The sample comprised PBMCs. The origin of this receptor is a human donor in good health (CMV status not recorded). Some clones in this sample may be carry-over from other donors' samples. In nucleotides, the CDR3 is TGTGCCAGTTCCGCGGGACGCAACTACGAGCAGTACTTC. This gives the protein CASSAGRNYEQYF.